Only a few counts were recorded for the clone carrying this T cell receptor beta chain. Its antigen remains unknown. Molecular-barcoded quantitative 5'-RACE produced these TCR beta libraries. TCRdb reprocessed the 5' RACE reads with MiXCR, giving one entry per CDR3 protein. This table holds around 330,000 distinct CDR3 sequences, about 9.9% found once. The source of the sample is a study of CD8 T cells in ankylosing spondylitis. Overall study findings and caveats: Reports say disease-linked clones showed up significantly more in matched ankylosing spondylitis synovial fluid.

Sequencing was performed on blood, either unsorted or a sorted T cell fraction (not recorded which). This TCR was recovered from a female donor with ankylosing spondylitis or in good health (not recorded which).

The chain's CDR3 is CASSQDPDRANSYNSPLHF. CDR3 nucleotide sequence: TGCGCCAGCAGCCAAGACCCCGACAGGGCGAACTCCTATAATTCACCCCTCCACTTT. V is TRBV4-1 and J is TRBJ1-6; 7 positions match TRBD1. Trimming took 0 bases from V and 0 from J; bases not matched to a gene: 8. Germline V gene sequence: CDR1 MGHRA, CDR2 YSYEKL. This CDR3 is 19 amino acids long.